A selection of T cell receptor beta chains follows, all from one sample in a study of T cell repertoires in cytomegalovirus infection. TCRdb reanalysed the reads using MiXCR and keeps one entry per CDR3 protein. The repertoire holds roughly 500,000 distinct CDR3 sequences, with around a third as singletons. Their cognate antigens are unknown. The input for sequencing was cultured PBMCs, taken from culture after CMV antigen stimulation. The receptors here all came from a human donor in good health (CMV status not recorded). Some clones in this sample may be carry-over from other donors' samples. CDR3s include the opening cysteine and the closing phenylalanine or tryptophan. A D gene is named only where the DNA matches it firmly. Clone size is stated in some rows and not others, as once, few, many or a class when expanded.

D gene | J gene | V gene | clone size | CDR3 DNA | CDR3 protein
- | TRBJ2-5 | TRBV6-2/TRBV6-3 | few | TGTGCCAGCAGTTACTCGACGGGTAACCCATACTTCCAAGAGACCCAGTACTTC | CASSYSTGNPYFQETQYF
- | TRBJ2-7 | TRBV18 | few | TGTGCCAGCTCACCAAGTAGCGCCCTCTCCTACGAGCAGTACTTC | CASSPSSALSYEQYF
- | TRBJ2-1 | TRBV28 | - | TGTGCCAGCAGCCTGGACCAACAGTCGGGTGAGCAGTTCTTC | CASSLDQQSGEQFF
TRBD2 | TRBJ2-3 | TRBV7-2 | many | TGTGCCAGCAGCCCCCCGCCCTCTAGCGGGAGGATTTTT | CASSPPPSSGRIF
- | TRBJ2-5 | TRBV7-2 | many | TGTGCCAGCAGCTTAGAGTTGCAAGAGACCCAGTACTTC | CASSLELQETQYF
TRBD1 | TRBJ1-4 | TRBV7-2 | many | TGTGCCAGCAGCCCCGCGGTGGGACAGCCGAATGAAAAACTGTTTTTT | CASSPAVGQPNEKLFF
TRBD2 | TRBJ2-7 | TRBV20-1 | once | TGCAGTGCTAGAGATCCGTCAGCGGGAGACTACGAGCAGTACTTC | CSARDPSAGDYEQYF
TRBD1 | TRBJ1-1 | TRBV19 | - | TGTGCCAGTAGTCTCGAGACAGGGATCGTGACTGAAGCTTTCTTT | CASSLETGIVTEAFF
TRBD1 | TRBJ2-3 | TRBV11-2 | - | TGTGCCAGCAGCTTATTCGGGACAGGGGGCGCAGATACGCAGTATTTT | CASSLFGTGGADTQYF
- | TRBJ1-2 | TRBV6-1 | few | TGTGCCAGCAGTGAGTTCGAGGGCAACTATGGCTACACCTTC | CASSEFEGNYGYTF
TRBD1 | TRBJ1-2 | TRBV10-3 | - | TGTGCCATCAGCACAGACAGGGGCCGTGGCTACACCTTC | CAISTDRGRGYTF
- | TRBJ2-4 | TRBV11-2 | - | TGTGCCAGCAGGCGTCCGGGGAGAAAACCCAACATTCAGTACTTC | CASRRPGRKPNIQYF
TRBD2 | TRBJ2-1 | TRBV7-2 | few | TGTGCCAGCAGCTTTACTAGCGGGAGAGGCCCCTCCTACAATGAGCAGTTCTTC | CASSFTSGRGPSYNEQFF
- | TRBJ2-3 | TRBV5-1 | - | TGCGCCAGCAGCTTGGAGCGGGCGGGGAACACAGATACGCAGTATTTT | CASSLERAGNTDTQYF
- | TRBJ1-2 | TRBV7-2 | many | TGTGCCAGCAGCTCATTCCCCCCTCTATACTATGGCTACACCTTC | CASSSFPPLYYGYTF
- | TRBJ2-3 | TRBV7-4 | few | TGTGCCAGCAGCTCCGGACAGTACACAGATACGCAGTATTTT | CASSSGQYTDTQYF
TRBD2 | TRBJ2-1 | TRBV18 | - | TGTGCCAGCTCACCGACTAGCGGGGACCAGTTCTTC | CASSPTSGDQFF
- | TRBJ1-5 | TRBV28 | - | TGTGCCAGCAGTTTTGGGCGGCCTTGGGTGCCCCAGCATTTT | CASSFGRPWVPQHF
TRBD2 | TRBJ2-1 | TRBV20-1 | - | TGCAGTGCTCATACCGGGACTAGCCTCTACAATGAGCAGTTCTTC | CSAHTGTSLYNEQFF
- | TRBJ1-2 | TRBV7-2 | - | TGTGCCAGCAGCGTACCCAGGGGCCTGTATGGCTACACCTTC | CASSVPRGLYGYTF
- | TRBJ2-2 | TRBV7-9 | - | TGTGCCAACCACAGACAGGACGACACCGGGGAGCTGTTTTTT | CANHRQDDTGELFF
- | TRBJ1-2 | TRBV27 | few | TGTGCCAGCCGCCCTTTGGGAGAAGAGCTCTATGGCTACACCTTC | CASRPLGEELYGYTF
TRBD1 | TRBJ1-2 | TRBV20-1 | - | TGCAGTGCTACCCTCCCCGGGACAGGGATTGGCTATGGCTACACCTTC | CSATLPGTGIGYGYTF
- | TRBJ1-1 | TRBV5-6 | few | TGTGCCAGCAGCCCGGCGGCCGACACTGAAGCTTTCTTT | CASSPAADTEAFF
- | TRBJ2-3 | TRBV11-2 | - | TGTGCCAGCAGCTTGGAGTGGTCCACAGATACGCAGTATTTT | CASSLEWSTDTQYF
TRBD2 | TRBJ2-1 | TRBV4-1 | - | TGCGCCAGCAGCCTTCGGGAGGGGGGGAATGAGCAGTTCTTC | CASSLREGGNEQFF
TRBD1 | TRBJ2-7 | TRBV12-3/TRBV12-4 | few | TGTGCCAGCAGTTTGGGACAGGGGGTCCACGAGCAGTACTTC | CASSLGQGVHEQYF
- | TRBJ2-7 | TRBV6-8 | - | TGTGCCAGCACCAAAGGCCCAGATAACTACGAGCAGTACTTC | CASTKGPDNYEQYF
TRBD2 | TRBJ2-1 | TRBV18 | - | TGTGCCAGCTCACCACCGACTAGCGAAACGCAGTTCTTC | CASSPPTSETQFF
- | TRBJ2-6 | TRBV7-2 | few | TGTGCCAGCGGCGGACGGATTAGCTCTGGGGCCAACGTCCTGACTTTC | CASGGRISSGANVLTF
- | TRBJ2-1 | TRBV4-3 | - | TGCGCCAGCAGCCAAGTCTACAGGGATCGGGTCTACAATGAGCAGTTCTTC | CASSQVYRDRVYNEQFF
- | TRBJ2-7 | TRBV29-1 | - | TGCAGCGTAGCGGGTGATAGCCACGAGCAGTACTTC | CSVAGDSHEQYF
TRBD1 | TRBJ2-3 | TRBV30 | - | TGTGCCTGGAGTCCTGGGACAGTCCCAGATACGCAGTATTTT | CAWSPGTVPDTQYF
TRBD1 | TRBJ1-4 | TRBV19 | few | TGTGCCAGTAGGCCCGAGAGGGGGCCTACTAATGAAAAACTGTTTTTT | CASRPERGPTNEKLFF
- | TRBJ2-1 | TRBV6-4 | - | TGTGCCAGCAGTGACAGGGCAGGGGCTAGCAATGAGCAGTTCTTC | CASSDRAGASNEQFF
- | TRBJ2-7 | TRBV19 | - | TGTGCCAGTAGTATACCGGGGGACAGCACCTACGAGCAGTACTTC | CASSIPGDSTYEQYF
TRBD1 | TRBJ2-1 | TRBV10-3 | - | TGTGCCATCAGCGGACAGGGGGCGAATGAGCAGTTCTTC | CAISGQGANEQFF
TRBD2 | TRBJ2-3 | TRBV6-2/TRBV6-3 | - | TGTGCCAGCAGTTCTGGGACTAGCGGGAGGGCAGATACGCAGTATTTT | CASSSGTSGRADTQYF